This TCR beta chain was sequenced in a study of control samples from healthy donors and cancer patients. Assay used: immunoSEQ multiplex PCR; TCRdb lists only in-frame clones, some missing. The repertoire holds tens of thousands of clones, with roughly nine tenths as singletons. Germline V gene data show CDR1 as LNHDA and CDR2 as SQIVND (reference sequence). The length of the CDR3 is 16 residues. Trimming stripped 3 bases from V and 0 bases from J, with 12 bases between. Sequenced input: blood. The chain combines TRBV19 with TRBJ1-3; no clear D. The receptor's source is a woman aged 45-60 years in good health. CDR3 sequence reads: CASSIDDGYSGNTIYF. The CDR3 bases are TGTGCCAGTAGTATTGATGACGGTTACTCTGGAAACACCATATATTTT.